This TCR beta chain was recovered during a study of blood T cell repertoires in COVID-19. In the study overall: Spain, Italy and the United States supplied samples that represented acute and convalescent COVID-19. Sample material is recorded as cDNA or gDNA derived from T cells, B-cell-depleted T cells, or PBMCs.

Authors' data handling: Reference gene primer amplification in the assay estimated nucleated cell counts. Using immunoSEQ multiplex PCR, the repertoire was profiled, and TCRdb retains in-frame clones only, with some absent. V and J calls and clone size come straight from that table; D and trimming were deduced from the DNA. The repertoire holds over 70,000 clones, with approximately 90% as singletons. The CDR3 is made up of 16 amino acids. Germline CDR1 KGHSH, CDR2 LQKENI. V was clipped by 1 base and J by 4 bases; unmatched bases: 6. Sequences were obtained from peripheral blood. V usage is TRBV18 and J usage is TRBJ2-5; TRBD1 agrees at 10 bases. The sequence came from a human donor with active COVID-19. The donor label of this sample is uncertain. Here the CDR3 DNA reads TGTGCCAGCTCACCACTTAGCTGGACAGGGGGAGAGACCCAGTACTTC. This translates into CASSPLSWTGGETQYF.